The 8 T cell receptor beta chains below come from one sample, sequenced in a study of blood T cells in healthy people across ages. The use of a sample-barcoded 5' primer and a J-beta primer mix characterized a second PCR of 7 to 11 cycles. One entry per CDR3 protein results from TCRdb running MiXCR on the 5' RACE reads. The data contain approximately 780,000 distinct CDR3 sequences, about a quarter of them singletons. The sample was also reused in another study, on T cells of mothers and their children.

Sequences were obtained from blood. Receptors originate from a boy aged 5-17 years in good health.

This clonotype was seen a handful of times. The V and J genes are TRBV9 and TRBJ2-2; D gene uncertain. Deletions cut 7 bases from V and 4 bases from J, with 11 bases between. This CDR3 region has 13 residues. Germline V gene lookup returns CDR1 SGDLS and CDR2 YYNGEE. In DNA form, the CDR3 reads TGTGCCAGCGGTTTATGGAGCACCGGGGAGCTGTTTTTT. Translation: CASGLWSTGELFF.

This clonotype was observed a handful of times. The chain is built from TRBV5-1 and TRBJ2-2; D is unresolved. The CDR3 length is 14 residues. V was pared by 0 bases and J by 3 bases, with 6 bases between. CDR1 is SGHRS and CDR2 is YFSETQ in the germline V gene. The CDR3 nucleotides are TGCGCCAGCAGCTTGGTCTTCTACACCGGGGAGCTGTTTTTT. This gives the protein CASSLVFYTGELFF.

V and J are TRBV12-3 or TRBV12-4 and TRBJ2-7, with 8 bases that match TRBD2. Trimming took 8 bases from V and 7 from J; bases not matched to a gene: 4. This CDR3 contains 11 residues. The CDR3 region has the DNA TGTGCCAGCGGCCCGGGGGGGGAGCAGTACTTC. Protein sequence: CASGPGGEQYF.

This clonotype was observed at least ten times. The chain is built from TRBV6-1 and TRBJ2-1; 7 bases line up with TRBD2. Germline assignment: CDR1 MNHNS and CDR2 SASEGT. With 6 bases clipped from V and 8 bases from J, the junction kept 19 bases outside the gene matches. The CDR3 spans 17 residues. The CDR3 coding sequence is TGTGCCAGCAGGGAATCCTCGGGGGGAAGGATGCTCTATGAGCAGTTCTTC. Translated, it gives CASRESSGGRMLYEQFF.

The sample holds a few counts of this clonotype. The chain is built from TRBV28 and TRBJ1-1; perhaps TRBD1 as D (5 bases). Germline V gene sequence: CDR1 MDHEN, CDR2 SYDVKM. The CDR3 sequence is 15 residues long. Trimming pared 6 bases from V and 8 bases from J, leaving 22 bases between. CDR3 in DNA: TGTGCCAGCAGCCCGATGGATAGGCGCCAGGGAGAAGCTTTCTTT. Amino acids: CASSPMDRRQGEAFF.

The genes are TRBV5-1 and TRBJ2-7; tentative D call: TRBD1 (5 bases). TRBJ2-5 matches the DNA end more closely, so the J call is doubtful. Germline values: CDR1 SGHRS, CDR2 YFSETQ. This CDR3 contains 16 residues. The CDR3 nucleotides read TGCGCCAGCAGCCAAGCTACAGGTGAACTCCAAGAGACCCAGTACTTC. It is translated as CASSQATGELQETQYF.

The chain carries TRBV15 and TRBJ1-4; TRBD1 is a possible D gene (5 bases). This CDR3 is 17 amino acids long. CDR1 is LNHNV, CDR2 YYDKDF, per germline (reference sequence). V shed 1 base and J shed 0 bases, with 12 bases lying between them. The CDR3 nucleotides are TGTGCCACCAGCAGAGTTAGGGGTAGAGCAACTAATGAAAAACTGTTTTTT. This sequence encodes CATSRVRGRATNEKLFF.

CDR3: CASSQGLIRYNEQFF. The CDR3 region has the DNA TGTGCCAGCAGCCAGGGCCTGATCCGCTACAATGAGCAGTTCTTC. The chain links TRBV14 to TRBJ2-1; D remains ambiguous. There are 15 residues in the CDR3. Germline CDR1 and CDR2: SGHDN and FVKESK. V gave up 3 bases and J gave up 3 bases, with 12 bases separating them.